Sequencing of this T cell receptor (beta chain) was carried out in a study of blood T cells in healthy people across ages. V dropped 0 bases and J dropped 8 bases, with 9 bases sitting between them. The V gene's germline CDR1 is SGDLS and CDR2 YYNGEE. The CDR3 is 13 amino acids. With a J-beta primer mix and a sample-barcoded 5' primer, a second PCR ran 7 to 11 cycles. All cDNA molecules were each tagged by a template-switch adaptor with 12 random nucleotides. TCRdb used MiXCR to reprocess the 5' RACE reads, holding one entry per CDR3 protein. The sample shows more than 900,000 distinct CDR3 sequences, less than 25% of them seen only once. Samples each yielded at least 5.5 micrograms of total RNA. These data were likewise used in another study, on T cells of mothers and their children. In that study: Samples came from a few healthy Caucasian mothers and their six children. Added by the second PCR's M1S primer were sample barcodes and 2-4 random nucleotides.

The rearrangement uses TRBV9 and TRBJ1-3, with D tentatively TRBD1 (5 bases). The receptor was derived from a girl aged 2 to 9 in good health. The specimen was blood. CDR3 in DNA: TGTGCCAGCAGCGTAGTATCGGGGGACACCATATATTTT. Translated: CASSVVSGDTIYF.